Below, 32 T cell receptor beta chains from the same sample are listed, as sequenced in a study of shared clonotypes between healthy human individuals. Generated by immunoSEQ multiplex PCR, the TCRdb table keeps only in-frame clones and is missing some. This sample yields millions of clones, of which 85% to 95% are seen a single time; approximately 1.7% belongs to the top ten. Cells designated naive CD8 were CD45RO-negative and were positively selected for CCR7, with terminally differentiated effector memory CD45RA+ cells excluded. The specimen sequenced was naive CD8+ T cells from PBMCs. The receptors shown here come from a man younger than 30 in good health. Some clones in this sample may be carry-over from other donors' samples.

V and J are TRBV5-6 and TRBJ2-4, with D maybe TRBD2 (5 bases). The germline V gene encodes CDR1 SGHDT and CDR2 YYEEEE. The CDR3 covers 14 residues. Trimming pared 1 base from V and 7 bases from J, leaving 12 bases between. CDR3 nucleotides: TGTGCCAGCAGCTTGAGTCTAGCCCACAACATTCAGTACTTC. This encodes CASSLSLAHNIQYF. Based on the CDR3 plus reference TRBV5-6 and TRBJ2-4, the full variable domain is DAGVTQSPTHLIKTRGQQVTLRCSPKSGHDTVSWYQQALGQGPQFIFQYYEEEERQRGNFPDRFSGHQFPNYSSELNVNALLLGDSALYLCASSLSLAHNIQYFGAGTRLSVL.

The chain links TRBV9 to TRBJ2-7; D not resolved. Germline loops: CDR1 SGDLS, CDR2 YYNGEE. V was cut by 3 bases and J by 6 bases, with 16 bases left in between. The CDR3 is 14 residues long. CDR3 sequence reads: CASSASFVDPEQYF. DNA for the CDR3: TGTGCCAGCAGCGCCTCATTCGTGGACCCCGAGCAGTACTTC. The variable domain in full, with the rest retrieved from reference TRBV9 and TRBJ2-7, is DSGVTQTPKHLITATGQRVTLRCSPRSGDLSVYWYQQSLDQGLQFLIQYYNGEERAKGNILERFSAQQFPDLHSELNLSSLELGDSALYFCASSASFVDPEQYFGPGTRLTVT.

The chain combines TRBV27 with TRBJ2-1, with a tentative D call TRBD2 (5 bases). There are 11 residues in the CDR3. The germline V gene encodes CDR1 MNHEY and CDR2 SMNVEV (reference sequence). Trimming took off 8 bases at V and 13 bases at J, with 15 bases between the two ends. CDR3 protein: CASVKWGAQFF. In nucleotides, the CDR3 is TGTGCCAGCGTAAAGTGGGGAGCACAGTTCTTC.

The chain joins TRBV19 to TRBJ2-2; D remains ambiguous. Trimming stripped 1 base from V and 0 bases from J, with 6 bases between. Germline CDR1 LNHDA, CDR2 SQIVND (reference sequence). This CDR3 is 15 amino acids long. CDR3 residues: CASSIGYANTGELFF. For the CDR3, the DNA is TGTGCCAGTAGTATAGGGTACGCGAACACCGGGGAGCTGTTTTTT. The whole variable domain, filled in from reference TRBV19 and TRBJ2-2, reads DGGITQSPKYLFRKEGQNVTLSCEQNLNHDAMYWYRQDPGQGLRLIYYSQIVNDFQKGDIAEGYSVSREKKESFPLTVTSAQKNPTAFYLCASSIGYANTGELFFGEGSRLTVL.

This chain joins TRBV9 and TRBJ2-5, with D uncertain. This CDR3 spans 15 amino acids. V lost 0 bases and J 2 bases, leaving 11 bases between the germline ends. The germline CDR1 and CDR2 sequences are SGDLS and YYNGEE. CDR3 bases: TGTGCCAGCAGCGTAGGTTCAGCGTGGCAAGAGACCCAGTACTTC. Protein: CASSVGSAWQETQYF.

V gene TRBV27 combines with J gene TRBJ2-4, with a weak D call TRBD1 (6 bases). V was clipped by 8 bases and J by 6 bases, with 14 bases between them. The CDR3 runs 13 residues. Looked up from germline, CDR1 is MNHEY and CDR2 is SMNVEV (reference sequence). The CDR3 sequence: CASGSGTRNIQYF. In DNA form, the CDR3 reads TGTGCCAGCGGCTCCGGGACACGAAACATTCAGTACTTC.

This chain connects TRBV28 to TRBJ2-3; weak D call: TRBD2 (6 bases). Germline loops: CDR1 MDHEN, CDR2 SYDVKM. Trimming took 4 bases from V and 2 from J, leaving 16 bases between them. CDR3 length equals 16 residues. CDR3 sequence: CASSWTWRGVTDTQYF. The CDR3 coding sequence is TGTGCCAGCAGTTGGACCTGGCGGGGAGTCACAGATACGCAGTATTTT.

V usage is TRBV27 and J usage is TRBJ1-5, with 7 bases fitting TRBD1. The CDR3 is 14 amino acids. V was clipped by 7 bases and J by 6 bases; unmatched bases: 9. Per germline, CDR1 MNHEY and CDR2 SMNVEV (reference sequence). CDR3 residues: CASTPVGGGQPQHF. The CDR3, as DNA: TGTGCCAGCACCCCGGTAGGGGGCGGTCAGCCCCAGCATTTT.

The chain has TRBV7-8 and TRBJ2-1; unclear D gene. This CDR3 is 14 amino acids long. CDR1 is SGHVS, CDR2 FQNEAQ, per germline. The V and J ends lost 1 base and 4 bases respectively, with 8 bases between them. The CDR3: CASSLVRRYNEQFF. CDR3 DNA sequence: TGTGCCAGCAGCTTAGTGCGGCGGTACAATGAGCAGTTCTTC.

The chain links TRBV5-6 to TRBJ2-5; weak D call: TRBD1 (7 bases). V lost 4 bases, J lost 7 bases, and 20 bases lay in between. Germline CDR1 SGHDT, CDR2 YYEEEE. CDR3 length: 15 amino acids. The DNA for the CDR3 is TGTGCCAGCAGCATGTGGCGGGGACAGCACGCGACCCAGTACTTC. This encodes CASSMWRGQHATQYF.

V and J are TRBV30 and TRBJ1-5; no reliable D call. This CDR3 region has 14 residues. Trimming removed 5 bases from V and 0 bases from J, with 11 bases in between. From germline, CDR1 is GTSNPN and CDR2 SVGIG (reference sequence). This CDR3 is CAWGEPLSNQPQHF. The CDR3 DNA reads TGTGCCTGGGGGGAACCACTTAGCAATCAGCCCCAGCATTTT.

The rearrangement uses TRBV9 and TRBJ1-2; D unresolved. CDR1 is SGDLS, CDR2 YYNGEE, per germline. Trimming took 3 bases from V and 4 from J, leaving 4 bases between them. The CDR3 loop spans 11 amino acids. In nucleotides, the CDR3 is TGTGCCAGCAGCGACCTCTATGGCTACACCTTC. Translation: CASSDLYGYTF. The variable domain in full, completed from reference TRBV9 and TRBJ1-2, reads DSGVTQTPKHLITATGQRVTLRCSPRSGDLSVYWYQQSLDQGLQFLIQYYNGEERAKGNILERFSAQQFPDLHSELNLSSLELGDSALYFCASSDLYGYTFGSGTRLTVV.

The rearrangement links TRBV7-9 to TRBJ2-7; D gene uncertain. The CDR3 consists of 12 residues. The V end lost 5 bases, the J end lost 4 bases, and 9 bases lay between the germline ends. CDR1 and CDR2 (germline): SEHNR, FQNEAQ (reference sequence). Here the CDR3 DNA reads TGTGCCAGCAGCGATGCTGGGTACGAGCAGTACTTC. Amino acids: CASSDAGYEQYF. Full variable domain (outside the CDR3, taken from reference TRBV7-9 and TRBJ2-7): DTGVSQNPRHKITKRGQNVTFRCDPISEHNRLYWYRQTLGQGPEFLTYFQNEAQLEKSRLLSDRFSAERPKGSFSTLEIQRTEQGDSAMYLCASSDAGYEQYFGPGTRLTVT.

V gene TRBV21-1 combines with J gene TRBJ2-1; the listed D gene, TRBD2, was not tested against the DNA. TRBV21-1 is tagged as a pseudogene. The length of the CDR3 is 16 residues. As DNA, the CDR3 is TGTGCCAGCAGCAAAGTTGTGAGGGCCACTTTCAATGAGCAGTTCTTC. Translated: CASSKVVRATFNEQFF.

In the case of this clone: Additional DNA sequences in this sample encode the identical CDR3. The chain employs TRBV28 and TRBJ2-5; 7 nucleotides line up with TRBD1. Trimming cost V 5 bases and J 3 bases; bases outside gene matches: 3. Germline CDR1 reads MDHEN; CDR2 reads SYDVKM. This CDR3 region has 13 residues. Here the CDR3 reads CASSLDREETQYF. In DNA form, the CDR3 reads TGTGCCAGCAGTCTCGACAGGGAAGAGACCCAGTACTTC.

This chain joins TRBV5-6 and TRBJ2-2; the match to TRBD2 covers 8 bases. V lost 4 bases and J lost 3; bases outside the gene matches: 8. The CDR3 runs to 16 residues. In germline, CDR1 is SGHDT, CDR2 YYEEEE. The CDR3 region has the DNA TGTGCCAGCAGCGAGGAGCGGGAGCCTTACACCGGGGAGCTGTTTTTT. Protein product: CASSEEREPYTGELFF.

The rearrangement uses TRBV9 and TRBJ2-3, with D perhaps matching TRBD1 or TRBD2 (5 bases each). The CDR3 contains 14 residues. V was clipped by 3 bases and J by 4 bases, with 12 bases between them. Germline assignment: CDR1 SGDLS and CDR2 YYNGEE. DNA for the CDR3: TGTGCCAGCAGCGCCCGCCGGGGCGCAGATACGCAGTATTTT. As protein: CASSARRGADTQYF.

J is TRBJ2-1 and V is TRBV7-9; TRBD2 agrees at 9 bases. The CDR3 extends over 16 amino acids. Germline-derived CDR1 and CDR2 are SEHNR and FQNEAQ (reference sequence). V trimming: 2 bases; J trimming: 5 bases; junction bases outside the gene matches: 7. CDR3: CASSLRAGGLNNEQFF. The CDR3 DNA sequence: TGTGCCAGCAGCTTAAGAGCGGGAGGTCTGAACAATGAGCAGTTCTTC.

V usage is TRBV18 and J usage is TRBJ1-1, with 7 nucleotides matching TRBD1. V gave up 4 bases and J gave up 1 base; unmatched junction bases: 9. This CDR3 region has 16 residues. The germline V gene has CDR1 KGHSH and CDR2 LQKENI. The CDR3 loop reads CASSLTQGGPNTEAFF. The DNA of the CDR3 is TGTGCCAGCTCACTAACCCAAGGGGGCCCGAACACTGAAGCTTTCTTT.

This clone occurred a few times. The J gene is TRBJ1-1, the V gene TRBV9, with 7 nucleotides matching TRBD1. Germline CDR1 is SGDLS and CDR2 is YYNGEE. This CDR3 contains 18 residues. J was trimmed by 0 bases and V by 2 bases; bases with no gene match: 13. The CDR3, as DNA: TGTGCCAGCAGCGTGTCTGGACAGGCGACTTCGATGAACACTGAAGCTTTCTTT. Amino acids: CASSVSGQATSMNTEAFF.

The chain couples TRBV11-2 to TRBJ2-3; 7 bases are a match to TRBD2. Trimming at V came to 7 bases and at J to 0 bases, leaving 10 bases not matched to a gene. Germline CDR1 and CDR2: SGHAT and FQNNGV. The CDR3 extends over 16 amino acids. CDR3 sequence reads: CASIPTGGSSTDTQYF. The CDR3 DNA reads TGTGCCAGCATCCCCACGGGAGGTTCTAGCACAGATACGCAGTATTTT.

In its sample, this clone was seen a few times. Additional DNA sequences in this sample encode the identical CDR3. The J gene is TRBJ2-2, the V gene TRBV18; no firm D call. Germline V CDR1 and CDR2: KGHSH, LQKENI. V lost 2 bases and J 1 base, leaving 2 bases between the germline ends. This CDR3 contains 13 residues. CDR3 sequence reads: CASSPENTGELFF. The CDR3 DNA is TGTGCCAGCTCACCAGAGAACACCGGGGAGCTGTTTTTT.

This rearrangement joins TRBV27 to TRBJ1-2, with a possible D match to TRBD1 (5 bases). The CDR3 has 16 amino acids. V lost 6 bases and J lost 1, with 18 bases in between. CDR1 MNHEY and CDR2 SMNVEV come from the germline V gene (reference sequence). The CDR3 coding sequence is TGTGCCAGCAGCCTTAGGGGTGGTTCCGGTAACTATGGCTACACCTTC. This sequence encodes CASSLRGGSGNYGYTF.

This rearrangement joins TRBV15 to TRBJ2-3; the D gene is possibly TRBD2 (5 bases). Germline CDR1 is LNHNV and CDR2 is YYDKDF (reference sequence). Trimming stripped 0 bases from V and 2 bases from J, with 15 bases between. This CDR3 has 17 amino acids. DNA for the CDR3: TGTGCCACCAGCAGAGACCGGCGGGCGGAACTCACAGATACGCAGTATTTT. This encodes CATSRDRRAELTDTQYF.

V usage is TRBV6-1 and J usage is TRBJ2-2; D gene unclear. Germline loops: CDR1 MNHNS, CDR2 SASEGT. Trimming left V 8 bases short and J 5 bases short, with 9 bases between. The CDR3 contains 12 residues. CDR3 region: CASPGPTGELFF. CDR3 DNA: TGTGCCAGCCCCGGACCGACCGGGGAGCTGTTTTTT.

The V gene is TRBV19, the J gene TRBJ1-1; possibly TRBD1 for D (5 bases). This CDR3 contains 14 residues. CDR1 LNHDA and CDR2 SQIVND come from the germline V gene (reference sequence). The V and J ends lost 8 bases and 6 bases respectively, with 19 bases between them. This chain's CDR3 is CASRGGDSGAEAFF. CDR3 sequence (DNA): TGTGCCAGTCGGGGCGGGGACTCAGGAGCTGAAGCTTTCTTT.

The genes are TRBV6-1 and TRBJ1-2; D unresolved. Per the germline V gene, CDR1 is MNHNS and CDR2 is SASEGT. This CDR3 contains 13 residues. V was pared by 2 bases and J by 3 bases, with 7 bases between. The CDR3 protein is CASSETSYYGYTF. The CDR3 nucleotides read TGTGCCAGCAGTGAAACGTCCTACTATGGCTACACCTTC.

The chain is built from TRBV28 and TRBJ2-1, with D hard to call. Trimming cost V 5 bases and J 6 bases, with 8 bases left between them. Looked up from germline, CDR1 is MDHEN and CDR2 is SYDVKM. The CDR3 loop spans 12 amino acids. CDR3 in DNA: TGTGCCAGCAGTCTTCCCCCCAATGAGCAGTTCTTC. Its translation is CASSLPPNEQFF.

Worth noting for this clone: In the same sample, other DNA sequences code for this CDR3. The rearrangement uses TRBV27 and TRBJ2-7; the D is unclear. V was trimmed by 1 base and J by 0 bases, leaving 7 bases between them. There are 14 residues in the CDR3. The V gene's germline CDR1 is MNHEY and CDR2 SMNVEV (reference sequence). The CDR3 protein is CASSLLGGSYEQYF. The CDR3 DNA reads TGTGCCAGCAGTTTATTAGGTGGCTCCTACGAGCAGTACTTC.

V gene TRBV5-1 combines with J gene TRBJ2-7, with 8 bases identical to TRBD2. Germline V gene data show CDR1 as SGHRS and CDR2 as YFSETQ. This CDR3 spans 16 amino acids. With 0 bases clipped from V and 2 bases from J, the junction kept 7 bases outside the gene matches. The CDR3 nucleotides are TGCGCCAGCAGCTTGGATGGCGGGAGGACCACCTACGAGCAGTACTTC. Its protein is CASSLDGGRTTYEQYF. The complete variable domain, with remaining parts taken from reference TRBV5-1 and TRBJ2-7, reads KAGVTQTPRYLIKTRGQQVTLSCSPISGHRSVSWYQQTPGQGLQFLFEYFSETQRNKGNFPGRFSGRQFSNSRSEMNVSTLELGDSALYLCASSLDGGRTTYEQYFGPGTRLTVT.

The rearrangement joins TRBV14 to TRBJ2-1; 12 bases line up with TRBD2. The CDR3 has 15 residues. Per germline, CDR1 SGHDN and CDR2 FVKESK. Trimming at V came to 4 bases and at J to 6 bases, leaving 4 bases not matched to a gene. This CDR3 reads CASSRGLAGLNEQFF. DNA for the CDR3: TGTGCCAGCAGCCGCGGACTAGCGGGACTCAATGAGCAGTTCTTC.

The rearrangement uses TRBV9 and TRBJ1-2; D gene unclear. Trimming left V 4 bases short and J 3 bases short, with 16 bases between. This CDR3 is 15 amino acids long. Germline CDR1 and CDR2: SGDLS and YYNGEE. The CDR3 DNA follows: TGTGCCAGCAGCATGGTCAGCGAGAGGGACTATGGCTACACCTTC. It codes for CASSMVSERDYGYTF.